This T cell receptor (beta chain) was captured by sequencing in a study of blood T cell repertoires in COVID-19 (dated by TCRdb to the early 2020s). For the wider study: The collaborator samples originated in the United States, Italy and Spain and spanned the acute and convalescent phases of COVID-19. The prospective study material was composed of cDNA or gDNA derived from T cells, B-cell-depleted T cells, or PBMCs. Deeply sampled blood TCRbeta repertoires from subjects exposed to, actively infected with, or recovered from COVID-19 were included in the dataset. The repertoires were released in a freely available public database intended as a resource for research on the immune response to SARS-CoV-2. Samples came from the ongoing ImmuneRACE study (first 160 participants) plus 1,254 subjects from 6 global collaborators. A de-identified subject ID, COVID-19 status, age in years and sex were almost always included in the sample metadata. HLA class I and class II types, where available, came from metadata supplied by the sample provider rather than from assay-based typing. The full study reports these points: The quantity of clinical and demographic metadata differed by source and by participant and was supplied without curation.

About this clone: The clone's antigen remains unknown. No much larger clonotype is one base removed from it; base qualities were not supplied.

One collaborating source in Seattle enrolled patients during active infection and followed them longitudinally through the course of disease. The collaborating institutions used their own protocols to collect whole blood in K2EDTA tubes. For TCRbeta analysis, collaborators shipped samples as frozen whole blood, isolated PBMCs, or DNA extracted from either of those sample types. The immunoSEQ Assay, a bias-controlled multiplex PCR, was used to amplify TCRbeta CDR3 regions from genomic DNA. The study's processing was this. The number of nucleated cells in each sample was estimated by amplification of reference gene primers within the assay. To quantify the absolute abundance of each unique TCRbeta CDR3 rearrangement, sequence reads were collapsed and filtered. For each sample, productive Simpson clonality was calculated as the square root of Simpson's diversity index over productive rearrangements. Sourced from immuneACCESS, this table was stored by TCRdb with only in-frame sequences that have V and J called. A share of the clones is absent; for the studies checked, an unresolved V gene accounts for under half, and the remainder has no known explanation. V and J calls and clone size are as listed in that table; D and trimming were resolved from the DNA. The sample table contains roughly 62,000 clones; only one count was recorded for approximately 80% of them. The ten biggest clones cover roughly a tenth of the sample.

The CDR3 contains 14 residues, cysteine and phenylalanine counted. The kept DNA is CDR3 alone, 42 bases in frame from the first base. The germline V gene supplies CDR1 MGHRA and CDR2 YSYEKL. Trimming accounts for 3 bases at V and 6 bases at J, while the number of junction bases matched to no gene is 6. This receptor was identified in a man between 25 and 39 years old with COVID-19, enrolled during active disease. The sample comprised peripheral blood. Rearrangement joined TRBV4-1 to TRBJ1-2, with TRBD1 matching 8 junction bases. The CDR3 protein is CASSQWTGWNGYTF. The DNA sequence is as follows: TGCGCCAGCAGCCAGTGGACAGGGTGGAATGGCTACACCTTC.